This note documents a single TCR beta chain sequence. Its specificity is not known. Clones were sequenced by immunoSEQ multiplex PCR, and TCRdb holds only the in-frame ones, with some missing. The sample has tens of thousands of clones, around 90% seen once; the top ten hold 15% to 20%. The CDR3 is 13 amino acids. The germline V gene has CDR1 MNHEY and CDR2 SMNVEV (reference sequence). V gave up 3 bases and J gave up 3 bases, with 6 bases separating them. The sample is drawn from a study of chemoradiotherapy in HPV16-positive cancers. Whole-study findings and limits: HPV-responsive T-cell expansion during chemoradiotherapy was linked to improved recurrence-free survival in HPV16-positive patients.

The clonotype was recovered from a human donor with HPV-associated anogenital cancer. V and J are TRBV27 and TRBJ2-1, with D uncertain. The sequences come from blood, collected from a patient who underwent chemoradiotherapy. The CDR3 is CASSFNSYNEQFF. For the CDR3, the DNA is TGTGCCAGCAGTTTTAACAGCTACAATGAGCAGTTCTTC.